One T cell receptor beta chain is described in this entry. Antigen specificity is unknown. The data originate from a study of radiotherapy plus CTLA-4 blockade in lung cancer. Background on the study: Among patients, 15% to 20% showed objective responses, and about 31% had disease control.

Study-level points and caveats: Tumor-origin TCR clones grew in blood after radiotherapy plus ipilimumab. Per reports, early blood T cell clone dynamics, plus interferon-beta, forecast response most strongly.

The protocol was immunoSEQ multiplex PCR, while the TCRdb copy is restricted to in-frame clones and leaves out a portion. The repertoire holds tens of thousands of clones, with approximately 80% as singletons. Germline V gene sequence: CDR1 MDHEN, CDR2 SYDVKM. V lost 8 bases, J lost 4 bases, and 14 bases lay in between. CDR3 length equals 14 residues. This sequence originates from a human donor with non-small cell lung cancer who had stable disease on radiotherapy plus ipilimumab. Sequenced here: peripheral blood, sampled from a patient treated with radiotherapy plus ipilimumab. The chain is built from TRBV28 and TRBJ2-2; either TRBD1 or TRBD2 may fit D (5 bases each). In DNA, the CDR3 is TGTGCCAGCGGGAGACTCGGGACCACCGGGGAGCTGTTTTTT. It encodes CASGRLGTTGELFF.